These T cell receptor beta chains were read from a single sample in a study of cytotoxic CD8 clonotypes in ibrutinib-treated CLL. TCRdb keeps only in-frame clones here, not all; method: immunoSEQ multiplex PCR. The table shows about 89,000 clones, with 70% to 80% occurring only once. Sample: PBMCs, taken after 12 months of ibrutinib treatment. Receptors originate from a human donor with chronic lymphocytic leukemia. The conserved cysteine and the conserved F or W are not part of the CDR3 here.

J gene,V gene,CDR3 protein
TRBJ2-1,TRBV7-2,ASSFHDTGEQF
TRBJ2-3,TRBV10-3,ASSEGERGGGDTQY
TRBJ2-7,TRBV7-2,ASSLAPDYEQY
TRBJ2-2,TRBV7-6,ASSRRQGATGELF
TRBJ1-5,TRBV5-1,ASSLGQNSNQPQH
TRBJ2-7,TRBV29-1,SASGQHSYEQY
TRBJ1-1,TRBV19,ASRKYTGVPDTEAF
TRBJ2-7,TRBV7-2,ASSLRLADYEQY
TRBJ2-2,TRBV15,ATSGDASNTGELF
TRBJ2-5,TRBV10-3,AIRQGLAGWETQY
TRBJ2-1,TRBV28,ASSFATSPRGNEQF